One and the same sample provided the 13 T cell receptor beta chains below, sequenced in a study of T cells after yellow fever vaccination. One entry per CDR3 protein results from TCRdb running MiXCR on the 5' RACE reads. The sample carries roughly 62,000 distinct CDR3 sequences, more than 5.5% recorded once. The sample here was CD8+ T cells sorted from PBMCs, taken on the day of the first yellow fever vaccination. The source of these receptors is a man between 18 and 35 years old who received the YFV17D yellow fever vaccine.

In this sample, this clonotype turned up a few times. The CDR3 DNA follows: TGTGCCAGCAACGGGGGCGGCAACACCGGGGAGCTGTTTTTT. It codes for CASNGGGNTGELFF. The rearrangement joins TRBV9 to TRBJ2-2; D could derive from TRBD1 or TRBD2 (6 bases each). The CDR3 is 14 amino acids. The ends were cut back, 6 bases at V and 2 bases at J, with 11 bases in the middle. Germline V gene data show CDR1 as SGDLS and CDR2 as YYNGEE.

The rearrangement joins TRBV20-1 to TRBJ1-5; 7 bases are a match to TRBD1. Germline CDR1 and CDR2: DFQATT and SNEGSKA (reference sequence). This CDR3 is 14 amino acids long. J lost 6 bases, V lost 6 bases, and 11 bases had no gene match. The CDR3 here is CSATSGGESQPQHF. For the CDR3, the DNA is TGCAGTGCCACCTCAGGGGGAGAGAGTCAGCCCCAGCATTTT.

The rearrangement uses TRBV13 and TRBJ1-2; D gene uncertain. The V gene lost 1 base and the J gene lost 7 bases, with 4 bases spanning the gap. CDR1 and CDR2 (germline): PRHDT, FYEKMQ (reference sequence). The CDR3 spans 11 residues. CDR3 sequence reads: CASSLVFGYTF. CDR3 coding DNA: TGTGCCAGCAGCTTAGTTTTTGGCTACACCTTC.

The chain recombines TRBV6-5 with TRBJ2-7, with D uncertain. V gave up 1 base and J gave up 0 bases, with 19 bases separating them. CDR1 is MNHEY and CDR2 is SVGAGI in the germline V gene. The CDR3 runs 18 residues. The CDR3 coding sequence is TGTGCCAGCAGTTACTTAAATCCCGGTCCGTCCTCCTCCTACGAGCAGTACTTC. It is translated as CASSYLNPGPSSSYEQYF.

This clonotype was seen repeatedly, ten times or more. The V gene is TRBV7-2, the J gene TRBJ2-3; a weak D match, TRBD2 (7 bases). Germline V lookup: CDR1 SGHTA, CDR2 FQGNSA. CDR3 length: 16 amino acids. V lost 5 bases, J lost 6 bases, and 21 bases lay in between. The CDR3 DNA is TGTGCCAGCAGCCATCGCGCCTGGGGGGGGCTTGATACGCAGTATTTT. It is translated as CASSHRAWGGLDTQYF.

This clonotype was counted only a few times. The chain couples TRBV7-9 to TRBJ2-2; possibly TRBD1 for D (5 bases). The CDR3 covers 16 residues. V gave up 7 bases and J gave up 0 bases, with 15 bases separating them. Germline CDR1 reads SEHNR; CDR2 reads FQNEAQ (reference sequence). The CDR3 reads CASTPPPQANTGELFF. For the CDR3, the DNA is TGTGCCAGCACCCCCCCGCCACAGGCGAACACCGGGGAGCTGTTTTTT.

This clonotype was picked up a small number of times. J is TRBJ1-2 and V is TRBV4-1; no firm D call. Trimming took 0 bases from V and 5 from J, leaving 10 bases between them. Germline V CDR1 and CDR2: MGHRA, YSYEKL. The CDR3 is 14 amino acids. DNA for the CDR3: TGCGCCAGCAGCCAAGAACCCAGCAGATATGGCTACACCTTC. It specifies CASSQEPSRYGYTF.

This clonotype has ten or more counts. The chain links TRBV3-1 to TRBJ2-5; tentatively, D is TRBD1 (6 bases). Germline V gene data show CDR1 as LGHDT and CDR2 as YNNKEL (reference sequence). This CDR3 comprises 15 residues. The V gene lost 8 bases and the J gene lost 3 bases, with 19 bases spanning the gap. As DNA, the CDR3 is TGTGCCAGCGCTCCACCGGACAGCGAAAAAGAGACCCAGTACTTC. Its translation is CASAPPDSEKETQYF.

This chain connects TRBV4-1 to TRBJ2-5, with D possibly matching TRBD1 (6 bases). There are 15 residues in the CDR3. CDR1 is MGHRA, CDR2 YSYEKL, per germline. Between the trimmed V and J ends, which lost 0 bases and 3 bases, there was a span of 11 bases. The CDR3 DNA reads TGCGCCAGCAGCCAAGATAGGGCAGGGGAAGAGACCCAGTACTTC. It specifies CASSQDRAGEETQYF.

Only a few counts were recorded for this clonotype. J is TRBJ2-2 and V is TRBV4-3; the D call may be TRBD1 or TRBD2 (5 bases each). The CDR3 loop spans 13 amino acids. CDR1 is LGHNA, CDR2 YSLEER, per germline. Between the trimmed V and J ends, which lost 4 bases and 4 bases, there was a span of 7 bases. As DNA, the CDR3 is TGCGCCAGCAGCCTGGGGACCACCGGGGAGCTGTTTTTT. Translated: CASSLGTTGELFF.

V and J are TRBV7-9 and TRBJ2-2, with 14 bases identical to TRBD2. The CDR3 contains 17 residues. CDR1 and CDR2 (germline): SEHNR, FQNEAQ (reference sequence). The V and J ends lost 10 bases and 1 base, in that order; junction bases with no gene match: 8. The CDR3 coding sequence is TGTGCCACCTACGGGACTAGCGGGGGCCAGAACACCGGGGAGCTGTTTTTT. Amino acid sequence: CATYGTSGGQNTGELFF.

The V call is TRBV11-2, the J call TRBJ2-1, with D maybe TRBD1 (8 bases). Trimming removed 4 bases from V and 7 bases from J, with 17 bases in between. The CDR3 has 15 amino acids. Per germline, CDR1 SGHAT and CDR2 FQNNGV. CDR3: CASSSPTGGVNEQFF. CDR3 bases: TGTGCCAGCAGCTCCCCCACAGGGGGGGTAAATGAGCAGTTCTTC.

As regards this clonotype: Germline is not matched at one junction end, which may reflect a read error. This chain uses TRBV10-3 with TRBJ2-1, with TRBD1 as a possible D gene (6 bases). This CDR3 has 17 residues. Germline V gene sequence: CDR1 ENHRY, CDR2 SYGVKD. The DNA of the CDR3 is TGTACCATCAGTGACCTTGTGAACAGGGAATTATACAATGAGCAGTTCTTC. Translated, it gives CTISDLVNRELYNEQFF.